The 21 T cell receptor beta chains presented below share a single source sample, sequenced in a study of blood T cell repertoires in COVID-19. The table came from immunoSEQ multiplex PCR; TCRdb's copy has only in-frame clones and leaves some out. The table shows around 82,000 clones, with around 85% occurring only once. Material for sequencing was peripheral blood. These receptor sequences come from a man aged 45-60 years with COVID-19, enrolled during active disease.

The chain joins TRBV24-1 to TRBJ1-1, with D tentatively TRBD1 (5 bases). The germline V and J ends were trimmed by 3 bases and 3 bases, with 13 bases remaining between them. The CDR3 runs to 15 residues. Germline V gene lookup returns CDR1 KGHDR and CDR2 SFDVKD. The chain's CDR3 is CATSDGGGSDTEAFF. CDR3 DNA: TGTGCCACCAGTGATGGCGGGGGATCAGACACTGAAGCTTTCTTT.

This clone was seen a single time. The chain has TRBV7-2 and TRBJ2-1, with D unresolved. Per germline, CDR1 SGHTA and CDR2 FQGNSA. The CDR3 loop spans 15 amino acids. Trimming pared 5 bases from V and 0 bases from J, leaving 11 bases between. CDR3 sequence: CASSLPGSSYNEQFF. The CDR3 DNA is TGTGCCAGCAGCCTCCCAGGTAGCTCCTACAATGAGCAGTTCTTC. The full variable domain, in which reference TRBV7-2 and TRBJ2-1 provide the parts outside the CDR3, is GAGVSQSPSNKVTEKGKDVELRCDPISGHTALYWYRQSLGQGLEFLIYFQGNSAPDKSGLPSDRFSAERTGGSVSTLTIQRTQQEDSAVYLCASSLPGSSYNEQFFGPGTRLTVL.

This clone occurred a few times. The chain couples TRBV30 to TRBJ1-1, with 9 bases aligning to TRBD1. CDR3 length equals 13 residues. V shed 4 bases, J shed 5 bases, and the junction held 5 bases outside the gene matches. Germline CDR1 reads GTSNPN; CDR2 reads SVGIG (reference sequence). CDR3: CAWTRDRETEAFF. Written as DNA, the CDR3 is TGTGCCTGGACCAGGGACAGGGAGACTGAAGCTTTCTTT.

The chain uses TRBV5-1 and TRBJ2-1; D is possibly TRBD2 (5 bases). The V gene's germline CDR1 is SGHRS and CDR2 YFSETQ. The CDR3 runs 16 residues. V was trimmed by 1 base and J by 9 bases, leaving 20 bases between them. CDR3 protein: CASSLFGAAGHGEQFF. The CDR3 bases are TGCGCCAGCAGCTTGTTCGGTGCTGCGGGCCATGGTGAGCAGTTCTTC.

In its sample, this clone was seen many times. This sequence joins TRBV28 and TRBJ2-3; D may be TRBD2 (6 bases). The germline CDR1 and CDR2 sequences are MDHEN and SYDVKM. This CDR3 contains 15 residues. With 6 bases removed from V and 1 base from J, the gap between germline ends came to 14 bases. The CDR3 DNA reads as TGTGCCAGCAGCCCCTCTAGCGCTCGCACAGATACGCAGTATTTT. Its translation is CASSPSSARTDTQYF. The variable domain in full, with the rest retrieved from reference TRBV28 and TRBJ2-3, is DVKVTQSSRYLVKRTGEKVFLECVQDMDHENMFWYRQDPGLGLRLIYFSYDVKMKEKGDIPEGYSVSREKKERFSLILESASTNQTSMYLCASSPSSARTDTQYFGPGTRLTVL.

The chain recombines TRBV9 with TRBJ2-3; D is undetermined. The CDR3 contains 14 residues. Germline V lookup: CDR1 SGDLS, CDR2 YYNGEE. V lost 3 bases and J lost 6, with 14 bases in between. The CDR3 sequence: CASSASTEVDTQYF. DNA for the CDR3: TGTGCCAGCAGCGCCTCTACCGAGGTGGATACGCAGTATTTT.

The chain combines TRBV18 with TRBJ2-6; 7 bases fit TRBD1. The CDR3 has 17 residues. The V and J ends lost 6 bases and 0 bases, in that order; junction bases with no gene match: 8. Germline V lookup: CDR1 KGHSH, CDR2 LQKENI. The CDR3 reads CASSPTGALSGANVLTF. The CDR3 DNA follows: TGTGCCAGCTCGCCAACAGGGGCCCTCTCTGGGGCCAACGTCCTGACTTTC. Based on the CDR3 plus reference TRBV18 and TRBJ2-6, the full variable domain is NAGVMQNPRHLVRRRGQEARLRCSPMKGHSHVYWYRQLPEEGLKFMVYLQKENIIDESGMPKERFSAEFPKEGPSILRIQQVVRGDSAAYFCASSPTGALSGANVLTFGAGSRLTVL.

V and J are TRBV5-6 and TRBJ1-2; 7 nucleotides agree with TRBD1. Germline CDR1 and CDR2: SGHDT and YYEEEE. V lost 3 bases to trimming and J lost 4 bases; unmatched junction nucleotides: 6. The CDR3 spans 14 residues. The CDR3 loop is CASSWGAGGYGYTF. Here the CDR3 DNA reads TGTGCCAGCAGCTGGGGGGCAGGGGGCTATGGCTACACCTTC.

The chain carries TRBV3-1 (or the pseudogene TRBV3-2) and TRBJ2-1; no clear D. This CDR3 region has 13 residues. Trimming pared 5 bases from V and 2 bases from J, leaving 7 bases between. Germline CDR1 reads LGHDT; CDR2 reads YNNKEL (reference sequence). For the CDR3, the DNA is TGTGCCAGCAGCGCGGTTACCTACAATGAGCAGTTCTTC. Amino acids: CASSAVTYNEQFF.

CDR3 sequence (DNA): TGTGCCAGCACCGAACGGGGGAACACTGAAGCTTTCTTT. It is translated as CASTERGNTEAFF. V gene TRBV6-5 combines with J gene TRBJ1-1; D gene unclear. The length of the CDR3 is 13 residues. Germline-derived CDR1 and CDR2 are MNHEY and SVGAGI. V lost 7 bases and J 1 base, leaving 10 bases between the germline ends.

The chain uses TRBV3-1 (or the pseudogene TRBV3-2) and TRBJ1-6, with a weak D call TRBD1 (6 bases). Trimming stripped 5 bases from V and 8 bases from J, with 13 bases between. Looked up from germline, CDR1 is LGHDT and CDR2 is YNNKEL (reference sequence). CDR3 size: 14 residues. The CDR3 reads CASSYRAGDSPLHF. The CDR3 region has the DNA TGTGCCAGCAGCTACAGGGCAGGCGATTCACCCCTCCACTTT.

V is TRBV28 and J is TRBJ1-1; the D gene is possibly TRBD1 (5 bases). The CDR3 length is 15 residues. Trimming cost V 8 bases and J 0 bases, with 16 bases left between them. The germline CDR1 and CDR2 sequences are MDHEN and SYDVKM. The CDR3 DNA reads TGTGCCAGCTCCCACGACGGACATTTGAACACTGAAGCTTTCTTT. Residues: CASSHDGHLNTEAFF.

Details on this clone: The junction and the germline gene differ at one end; a read error may be behind it. The chain has TRBV7-7 and TRBJ1-5; 7 positions match TRBD1. The CDR3 has 15 amino acids. The germline gives CDR1 SSHAT, CDR2 FNYEAQ (reference sequence). The CDR3 DNA is TGTGCTAGCAGCCTAGAAGGCAGGGGGGATCAGCCCCAGCATTTT. Translating gives CASSLEGRGDQPQHF. The whole variable domain, remainder taken from reference TRBV7-7 and TRBJ1-5, is GAGVSQSPRYKVTKRGQDVTLRCDPISSHATLYWYQQALGQGPEFLTYFNYEAQPDKSGLPSDRFSAERPEGSISTLTIQRTEQRDSAMYRCASSLEGRGDQPQHFGDGTRLSIL.

The chain links TRBV2 to TRBJ1-5, with D unresolved. The germline V gene encodes CDR1 SNHLY and CDR2 FYNNEI. Trimming removed 6 bases at V and 0 bases at J, with 12 bases between. The CDR3 contains 15 residues. CDR3 DNA sequence: TGTGCCAGCAGGGGAACTAGAAATAGCAATCAGCCCCAGCATTTT. Amino acid sequence: CASRGTRNSNQPQHF.

The rearrangement joins TRBV3-1 (or the pseudogene TRBV3-2) to TRBJ1-6; D is ambiguous. V was clipped by 7 bases and J by 1 base, with 8 bases between them. The CDR3 loop spans 14 amino acids. The germline V gene encodes CDR1 LGHDT and CDR2 YNNKEL (reference sequence). The DNA of the CDR3 is TGTGCCAGCACGAGGGTTTCCTATAATTCACCCCTCCACTTT. It codes for CASTRVSYNSPLHF.

The CDR3 DNA follows: TGTGCCAGTAGTCGGACAGGGTCCGTTGAACCCCAGCATTTT. Translation gives CASSRTGSVEPQHF. The rearrangement joins TRBV19 to TRBJ1-5; 8 nucleotides align to TRBD1. The V and J ends lost 5 bases and 10 bases, in that order; junction bases with no gene match: 10. CDR1 and CDR2 (germline): LNHDA, SQIVND (reference sequence). The CDR3 runs to 14 residues.

This chain uses TRBV7-2 with TRBJ2-3, with a weak D call TRBD2 (5 bases). Trimming stripped 4 bases from V and 4 bases from J, with 12 bases between. The CDR3 spans 14 residues. CDR1 and CDR2 (germline): SGHTA, FQGNSA. CDR3: CASSSPSEADTQYF. The CDR3 bases are TGTGCCAGCAGCTCTCCGTCGGAGGCAGATACGCAGTATTTT.

The chain links TRBV19 to TRBJ2-1; TRBD2 aligns across 9 bases. Looked up from germline, CDR1 is LNHDA and CDR2 is SQIVND (reference sequence). J lost 5 bases, V lost 4 bases, and 3 bases had no gene match. The CDR3 runs 14 residues. DNA for the CDR3: TGTGCCAGTAGTAGGACTAGCGCTAACAATGAGCAGTTCTTC. Protein sequence: CASSRTSANNEQFF.

The chain uses TRBV2 and TRBJ1-2, with 8 positions matching TRBD1. The germline V gene encodes CDR1 SNHLY and CDR2 FYNNEI. The V gene end was trimmed by 5 bases and the J gene end by 6 bases; junction bases not matched to a gene: 14. The CDR3 is 16 amino acids. In nucleotides, the CDR3 is TGTGCCAGCAGTCCCGGGACAGGAGACGGACCTAATGGCTACACCTTC. This translates into CASSPGTGDGPNGYTF.

CDR3 sequence: CASSSGLVGTTDTQYF. The CDR3 DNA is TGCGCCAGCAGCTCGGGACTAGTGGGAACCACAGATACGCAGTATTTT. The J gene is TRBJ2-3, the V gene TRBV5-1, with TRBD2 identical over 8 bases. Germline lookup yields CDR1 SGHRS and CDR2 YFSETQ. V trimming: 3 bases; J trimming: 2 bases; junction bases outside the gene matches: 8. CDR3 length equals 16 residues.

The J gene is TRBJ1-2, the V gene TRBV30; TRBD1 might be the D (6 bases). Trimming shortened V by 1 base and J by 6 bases, and 21 bases separated the two germline ends. The length of the CDR3 is 16 residues. CDR1 and CDR2 from the germline V gene are GTSNPN and SVGIG (reference sequence). CDR3 sequence: CAWSDTGKAPLDGYTF. CDR3 in DNA: TGTGCCTGGAGTGACACAGGGAAGGCCCCCCTCGATGGCTACACCTTC.